The 20 T cell receptor beta chains presented below share a single source sample, sequenced in a study of regulatory T cells in long-lasting Graves disease. Relying on iRepertoire HTBI primers and Arm-PCR of CDR3 regions, the team built TCR beta libraries. TCRdb re-called the multiplex PCR reads through MiXCR, storing one row per CDR3 protein. In the table there are 360,000 or so distinct CDR3 sequences, over 15% of which are singletons. Time point denoted: newly diagnosed GD, antithyroid drugs for less than 3 months. Isolated PBMC RNA provided the starting material for the TCR library. In addition, the sample was reused for a study of T cells in Graves' hyperthyroidism and ophthalmopathy.

Sample: peripheral blood mononuclear cells (PBMCs), taken at new diagnosis, from a patient treated with antithyroid drugs. Receptors originate from a middle-aged man with Graves disease.

Concerning this clonotype itself: A read error is likely, as this CDR3 ends without the conserved phenylalanine or tryptophan. The chain has TRBV2 and TRBJ2-1; D unclear. The J call may be incorrect, as the DNA end agrees better with TRBJ2-5. The CDR3 has 11 residues. Germline V gene lookup returns CDR1 SNHLY and CDR2 FYNNEI. CDR3 nucleotide sequence: TGTGCCAGCAGTGATTATGAGACCCAGTACTCC. It yields the protein CASSDYETQYS.

This clonotype was found many times. The V and J genes are TRBV7-2 and TRBJ1-1; perhaps TRBD1 as D (5 bases). This CDR3 contains 14 residues. Trimming pared 1 base from V and 6 bases from J, leaving 12 bases between. In germline, CDR1 is SGHTA, CDR2 FQGNSA. The CDR3 loop reads CASSLVIGAPEAFF. CDR3 in DNA: TGTGCCAGCAGCTTAGTTATCGGGGCTCCTGAAGCTTTCTTT.

This clonotype was counted at least ten times. The J gene is TRBJ2-3, the V gene TRBV7-2, with D hard to call. Germline CDR1 SGHTA, CDR2 FQGNSA. V was trimmed by 0 bases and J by 2 bases, leaving 3 bases between them. This CDR3 has 13 residues. CDR3 coding DNA: TGTGCCAGCAGCTTAGCGCACACAGATACGCAGTATTTT. Protein product: CASSLAHTDTQYF.

V gene TRBV12-3 or TRBV12-4 combines with J gene TRBJ1-2; tentatively, D is TRBD1 (6 bases). CDR3 size: 14 residues. The V and J ends lost 6 bases and 2 bases respectively, with 13 bases between them. The CDR3 nucleotides read TGTGCCAGCAGACTTCACGGACAGAACTATGGCTACACCTTC. It specifies CASRLHGQNYGYTF.

On this clonotype itself: Given a much more abundant clone one base away, this may be a read error. V gene TRBV7-8 combines with J gene TRBJ2-6; D is unclear. In germline, CDR1 is SGHVS, CDR2 FQNEAQ. This CDR3 has 17 amino acids. Here the CDR3 reads CANSLVRSGGGANVLTF. CDR3 nucleotide sequence: TGTGCCAACAGCTTAGTGCGTTCGGGCGGTGGGGCCAACGTCCTGACTTTC. Using reference TRBV7-8 and TRBJ2-6 for the parts outside the CDR3, the full variable domain is GAGVSQSPRYKVAKRGQDVALRCDPISGHVSLFWYQQALGQGPEFLTYFQNEAQLDKSGLPSDRFFAERPEGSVSTLKIQRTQQEDSAVYLCANSLVRSGGGANVLTFGAGSRLTVL.

This clonotype was seen at least ten times. J is TRBJ1-5 and V is TRBV2, with 7 nucleotides matching TRBD1. V lost 6 bases to trimming and J lost 4 bases; unmatched junction nucleotides: 9. The CDR3 is 15 residues long. CDR1 is SNHLY and CDR2 is FYNNEI in the germline V gene. The CDR3 spells CASSWGQNQNQPQHF. The CDR3 DNA follows: TGTGCCAGCAGCTGGGGACAGAACCAGAATCAGCCCCAGCATTTT.

Ten or more counts support this clonotype. The CDR3, as DNA: TGCAGTGCTAGAGATGGGGATGAGCAGTTCTTC. It codes for CSARDGDEQFF. The chain combines TRBV20-1 with TRBJ2-1; D is unclear. Germline CDR1 and CDR2: DFQATT and SNEGSKA (reference sequence). Trimming stripped 0 bases from V and 8 bases from J, with 5 bases between. This CDR3 has 11 residues.

Many counts were recorded for this clonotype. The chain employs TRBV5-1 and TRBJ2-7; maybe TRBD1 (5 bases). The CDR3 contains 13 residues. The V gene lost 4 bases and the J gene lost 3 bases, with 11 bases spanning the gap. The germline V gene encodes CDR1 SGHRS and CDR2 YFSETQ. CDR3 coding DNA: TGCGCCAGCAGCCCCGACAGTTTCTACGAGCAGTACTTC. Translating it yields CASSPDSFYEQYF.

This clonotype was found many times. J is TRBJ2-5 and V is TRBV5-1, with 8 bases matching TRBD1. This CDR3 is built from 15 residues. Trimming at V came to 4 bases and at J to 1 base, leaving 6 bases not matched to a gene. Germline CDR1 is SGHRS and CDR2 is YFSETQ. CDR3 DNA sequence: TGCGCCAGCAGCGGGCTTGGGACAGGCCAAGAGACCCAGTACTTC. The encoded protein is CASSGLGTGQETQYF.

This clonotype has ten or more counts. The V gene is TRBV30, the J gene TRBJ1-6; possible D gene TRBD1, 6 bases. V was clipped by 8 bases and J by 7 bases, with 18 bases between them. In germline, CDR1 is GTSNPN, CDR2 SVGIG (reference sequence). This CDR3 contains 14 residues. CDR3: CAQTGGARNSPLHF. The CDR3 DNA is TGTGCCCAAACCGGGGGGGCGCGAAATTCACCCCTCCACTTT.

This sequence joins TRBV18 and TRBJ2-3; 8 bases fit TRBD1. V shed 2 bases and J 2 bases; nucleotides not matched to a gene: 3. Germline V gene lookup returns CDR1 KGHSH and CDR2 LQKENI. The CDR3 loop spans 15 amino acids. The CDR3 is CASSPGQGDTDTQYF. The CDR3 nucleotides read TGTGCCAGCTCACCAGGACAGGGAGACACAGATACGCAGTATTTT. Drawing the rest from reference TRBV18 and TRBJ2-3, the complete variable domain is NAGVMQNPRHLVRRRGQEARLRCSPMKGHSHVYWYRQLPEEGLKFMVYLQKENIIDESGMPKERFSAEFPKEGPSILRIQQVVRGDSAAYFCASSPGQGDTDTQYFGPGTRLTVL.

V usage is TRBV5-1 and J usage is TRBJ1-4; 10 bases are shared with TRBD1. The CDR3 consists of 14 residues. The V and J ends lost 5 bases and 8 bases, in that order; junction bases with no gene match: 6. Germline CDR1 and CDR2: SGHRS and YFSETQ. This CDR3 is CASRRQGATEKLFF. CDR3 nucleotide sequence: TGCGCCAGCAGGCGACAGGGGGCTACCGAAAAACTGTTTTTT.

V usage is TRBV14 and J usage is TRBJ2-3; D is possibly TRBD1 or TRBD2 (6 bases each). Germline V CDR1 and CDR2: SGHDN, FVKESK. This CDR3 has 14 residues. Trimming removed 4 bases from V and 8 bases from J, with 16 bases in between. The CDR3 loop is CASSLDLRGGTQYF. The CDR3 DNA sequence: TGTGCCAGCAGCCTGGACCTCAGGGGAGGTACGCAGTATTTT.

This clonotype was seen only a few times. The chain uses TRBV6-1 and TRBJ1-4; D may be TRBD1 (6 bases). CDR3 length: 14 residues. The V gene lost 7 bases and the J gene lost 2 bases, with 11 bases spanning the gap. Germline V gives CDR1 MNHNS, CDR2 SASEGT. The CDR3 DNA follows: TGTGCCAGCAAAACAGGGATGACTAATGAAAAACTGTTTTTT. Its protein is CASKTGMTNEKLFF.

A few counts support this clonotype. The rearrangement links TRBV6-1 to TRBJ2-5; D remains ambiguous. The CDR3 totals 14 residues. V was shortened by 3 bases and J by 4 bases, with 12 bases between the two germline ends. Germline V lookup: CDR1 MNHNS, CDR2 SASEGT. CDR3: CASSEGSLRETQYF. In nucleotides, the CDR3 is TGTGCCAGCAGTGAGGGAAGTTTGAGAGAGACCCAGTACTTC.

Remarks on this clonotype: A much more abundant neighbour one base away suggests this may be a read error. The V and J genes are TRBV10-3 and TRBJ2-7, with TRBD1 identical over 8 bases. CDR1 is ENHRY and CDR2 is SYGVKD in the germline V gene. Trimming at V came to 10 bases and at J to 5 bases, leaving 19 bases not matched to a gene. This CDR3 comprises 16 residues. CDR3 in DNA: TGTGCCAGCGGTTACACCTCCGGGACAGGTTTCGACGAGCAGTACTTC. Translated: CASGYTSGTGFDEQYF.

In its sample, this clonotype was seen many times. The rearrangement joins TRBV3-1 to TRBJ1-1; D is undetermined. Trimming removed 4 bases at V and 1 base at J, with 10 bases between. Germline-derived CDR1 and CDR2 are LGHDT and YNNKEL (reference sequence). The CDR3 is made up of 14 amino acids. CDR3 region: CASSLGRTNTEAFF. The DNA of the CDR3 is TGTGCCAGCAGCCTCGGACGGACGAACACTGAAGCTTTCTTT. The whole variable domain, remainder taken from reference TRBV3-1 and TRBJ1-1, is DTAVSQTPKYLVTQMGNDKSIKCEQNLGHDTMYWYKQDSKKFLKIMFSYNNKELIINETVPNRFSPKSPDKAHLNLHINSLELGDSAVYFCASSLGRTNTEAFFGQGTRLTVV.

In its sample, this clonotype was seen many times. The chain joins TRBV5-1 to TRBJ2-2; 10 nucleotides align to TRBD1. CDR3 length: 15 residues. Per the germline V gene, CDR1 is SGHRS and CDR2 is YFSETQ. Germline trimming cut 4 bases from V and 5 bases from J; bases unmatched to any gene: 5. CDR3 loop: CASSRQGARTGELFF. The CDR3 DNA reads as TGCGCCAGCAGCCGACAGGGGGCGCGGACCGGGGAGCTGTTTTTT.

This chain connects TRBV28 to TRBJ2-1; D may correspond to TRBD1 or TRBD2 (5 bases each). Between the trimmed V and J ends, which lost 8 bases and 8 bases, there was a span of 10 bases. The CDR3 has 11 residues. The germline V gene has CDR1 MDHEN and CDR2 SYDVKM. The CDR3 loop is CASGTEHEQFF. The DNA for the CDR3 is TGTGCCAGCGGGACGGAACATGAGCAGTTCTTC.

This clonotype was recorded at least ten times. This chain links TRBV7-2 with TRBJ2-7, with D possibly TRBD1 on 6 matching bases. Looked up from germline, CDR1 is SGHTA and CDR2 is FQGNSA. The CDR3 extends over 14 amino acids. Deletions cut 1 base from V and 3 bases from J, with 10 bases between. The CDR3 DNA follows: TGTGCCAGCAGCTTAGGGGGGCCCTTCTACGAGCAGTACTTC. Translated: CASSLGGPFYEQYF.